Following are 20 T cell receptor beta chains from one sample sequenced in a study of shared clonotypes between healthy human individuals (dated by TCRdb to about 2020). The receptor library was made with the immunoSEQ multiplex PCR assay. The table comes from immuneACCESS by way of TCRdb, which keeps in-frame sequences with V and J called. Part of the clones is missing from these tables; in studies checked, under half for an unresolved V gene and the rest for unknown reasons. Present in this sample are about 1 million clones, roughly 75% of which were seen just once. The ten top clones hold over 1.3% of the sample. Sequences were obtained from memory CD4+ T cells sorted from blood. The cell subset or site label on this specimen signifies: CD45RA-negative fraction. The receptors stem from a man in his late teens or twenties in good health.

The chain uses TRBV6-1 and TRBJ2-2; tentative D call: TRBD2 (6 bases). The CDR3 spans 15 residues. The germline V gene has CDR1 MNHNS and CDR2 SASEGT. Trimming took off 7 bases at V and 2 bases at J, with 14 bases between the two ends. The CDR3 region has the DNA TGTGCCAGCACTCCGAGGGGACTTAACACCGGGGAGCTGTTTTTT. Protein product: CASTPRGLNTGELFF.

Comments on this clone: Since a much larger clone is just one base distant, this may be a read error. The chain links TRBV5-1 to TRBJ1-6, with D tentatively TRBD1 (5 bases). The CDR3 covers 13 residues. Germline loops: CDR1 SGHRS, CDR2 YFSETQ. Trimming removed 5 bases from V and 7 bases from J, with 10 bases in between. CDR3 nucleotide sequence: TGCGCCAGCAGGGGGGATGGGAATTCACCCCTCCACTTT. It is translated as CASRGDGNSPLHF.

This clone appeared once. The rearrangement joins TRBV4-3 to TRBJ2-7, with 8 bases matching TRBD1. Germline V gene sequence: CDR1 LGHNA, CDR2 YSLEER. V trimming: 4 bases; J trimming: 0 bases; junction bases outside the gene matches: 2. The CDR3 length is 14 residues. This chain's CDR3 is CASSPDRASYEQYF. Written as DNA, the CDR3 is TGCGCCAGCAGCCCGGACAGGGCCTCCTACGAGCAGTACTTC.

The CDR3 protein is CATSRDKASGSVEFF. CDR3 DNA: TGTGCCACCAGCAGAGATAAGGCTAGCGGGAGTGTTGAGTTCTTC. This chain joins TRBV15 and TRBJ2-1; 10 bases map to TRBD2. CDR1 LNHNV and CDR2 YYDKDF come from the germline V gene (reference sequence). V was clipped by 0 bases and J by 14 bases; unmatched bases: 10. The CDR3 runs to 15 residues.

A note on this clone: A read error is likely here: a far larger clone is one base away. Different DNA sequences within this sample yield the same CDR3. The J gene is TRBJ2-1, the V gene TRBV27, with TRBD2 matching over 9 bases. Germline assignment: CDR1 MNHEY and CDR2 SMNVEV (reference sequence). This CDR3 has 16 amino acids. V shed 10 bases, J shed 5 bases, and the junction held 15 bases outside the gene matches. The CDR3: CATQARGRGGHNEQFF. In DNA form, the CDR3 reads TGTGCCACACAAGCACGGGGGCGGGGGGGTCACAATGAGCAGTTCTTC.

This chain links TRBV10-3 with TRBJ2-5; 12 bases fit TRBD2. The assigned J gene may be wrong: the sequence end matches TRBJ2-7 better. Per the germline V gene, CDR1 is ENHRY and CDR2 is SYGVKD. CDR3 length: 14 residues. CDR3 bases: TGTGCCATCAGCGTACTAGCGGGAGGAGGCGAGCAGTACTTC. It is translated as CAISVLAGGGEQYF.

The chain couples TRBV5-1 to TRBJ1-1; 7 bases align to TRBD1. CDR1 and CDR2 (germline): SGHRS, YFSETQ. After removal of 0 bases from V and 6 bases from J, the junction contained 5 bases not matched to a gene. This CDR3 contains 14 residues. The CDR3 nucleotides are TGCGCCAGCAGCTTGGCCCCAGGGGGGGCTGAAGCTTTCTTT. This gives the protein CASSLAPGGAEAFF. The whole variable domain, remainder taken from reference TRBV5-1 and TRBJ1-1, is KAGVTQTPRYLIKTRGQQVTLSCSPISGHRSVSWYQQTPGQGLQFLFEYFSETQRNKGNFPGRFSGRQFSNSRSEMNVSTLELGDSALYLCASSLAPGGAEAFFGQGTRLTVV.

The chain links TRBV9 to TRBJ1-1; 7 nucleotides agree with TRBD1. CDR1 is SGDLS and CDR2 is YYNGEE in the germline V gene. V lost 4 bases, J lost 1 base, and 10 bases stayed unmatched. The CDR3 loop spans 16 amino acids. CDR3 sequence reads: CASSPTGGGANTEAFF. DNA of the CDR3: TGTGCCAGCAGCCCGACGGGAGGGGGCGCGAACACTGAAGCTTTCTTT.

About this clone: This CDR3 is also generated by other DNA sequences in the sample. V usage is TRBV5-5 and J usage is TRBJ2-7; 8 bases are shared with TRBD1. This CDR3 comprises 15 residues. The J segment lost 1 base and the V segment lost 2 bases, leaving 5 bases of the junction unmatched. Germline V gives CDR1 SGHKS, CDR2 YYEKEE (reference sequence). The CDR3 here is CASSFQGAGSYEQYF. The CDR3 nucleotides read TGTGCCAGCAGCTTCCAGGGGGCAGGGTCCTACGAGCAGTACTTC. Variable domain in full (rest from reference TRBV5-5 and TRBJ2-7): DAGVTQSPTHLIKTRGQQVTLRCSPISGHKSVSWYQQVLGQGPQFIFQYYEKEERGRGNFPDRFSARQFPNYSSELNVNALLLGDSALYLCASSFQGAGSYEQYFGPGTRLTVT.

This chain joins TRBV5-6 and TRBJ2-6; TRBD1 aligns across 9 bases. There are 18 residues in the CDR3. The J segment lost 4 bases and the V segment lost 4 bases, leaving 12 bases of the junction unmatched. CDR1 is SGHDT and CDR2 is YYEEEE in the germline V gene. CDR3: CASSRRSQGAGGANVLTF. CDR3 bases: TGTGCCAGCAGCCGCCGGTCACAGGGGGCGGGCGGGGCCAACGTCCTGACTTTC.

CDR3 protein: CASSYSRGQFEQYF. CDR3 nucleotides: TGTGCCAGCAGTTACTCCAGGGGGCAGTTCGAGCAGTACTTC. This sequence joins TRBV6-6 and TRBJ2-7; 8 positions match TRBD1. The CDR3 is 14 residues long. The V and J ends lost 0 bases and 6 bases, in that order; junction bases with no gene match: 4. Germline CDR1 MNHNY, CDR2 SVGAGI (reference sequence).

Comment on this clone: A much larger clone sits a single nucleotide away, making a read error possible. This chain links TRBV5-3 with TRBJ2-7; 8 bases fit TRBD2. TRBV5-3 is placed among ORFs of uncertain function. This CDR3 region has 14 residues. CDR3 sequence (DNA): TGTGCCAGAAGCTTGCAGCGGGAGTCGGAAGAGCAGTGCTTC. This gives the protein CARSLQRESEEQCF.

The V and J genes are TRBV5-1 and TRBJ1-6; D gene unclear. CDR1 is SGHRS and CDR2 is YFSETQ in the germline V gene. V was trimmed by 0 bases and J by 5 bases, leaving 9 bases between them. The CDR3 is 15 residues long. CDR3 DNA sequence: TGCGCCAGCAGCTTGGACGGACCTAATAATTCACCCCTCCACTTT. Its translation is CASSLDGPNNSPLHF.

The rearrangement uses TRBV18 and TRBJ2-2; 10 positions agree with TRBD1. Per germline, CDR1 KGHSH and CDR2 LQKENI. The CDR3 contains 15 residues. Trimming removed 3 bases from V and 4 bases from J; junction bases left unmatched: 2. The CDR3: CASSPGQGVTGELFF. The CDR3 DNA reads TGTGCCAGCTCACCCGGACAGGGGGTCACCGGGGAGCTGTTTTTT.

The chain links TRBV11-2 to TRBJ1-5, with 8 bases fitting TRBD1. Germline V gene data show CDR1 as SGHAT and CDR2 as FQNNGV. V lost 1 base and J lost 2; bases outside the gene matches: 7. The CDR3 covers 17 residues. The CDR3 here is CASSLVATGVGNQPQHF. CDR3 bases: TGTGCCAGCAGCTTAGTCGCGACAGGGGTTGGCAATCAGCCCCAGCATTTT.

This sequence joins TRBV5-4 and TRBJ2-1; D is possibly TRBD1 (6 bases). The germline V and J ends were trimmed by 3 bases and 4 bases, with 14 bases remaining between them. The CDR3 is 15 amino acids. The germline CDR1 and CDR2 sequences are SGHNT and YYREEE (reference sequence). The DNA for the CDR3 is TGTGCCAGCAGCTCCCGGGACAAGGCGTACAATGAGCAGTTCTTC. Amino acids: CASSSRDKAYNEQFF.

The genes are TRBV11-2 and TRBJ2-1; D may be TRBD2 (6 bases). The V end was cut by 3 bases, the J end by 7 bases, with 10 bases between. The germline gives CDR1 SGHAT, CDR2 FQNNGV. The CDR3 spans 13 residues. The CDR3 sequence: CASSFGTLNEQFF. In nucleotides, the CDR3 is TGTGCCAGCAGCTTCGGGACTCTTAATGAGCAGTTCTTC. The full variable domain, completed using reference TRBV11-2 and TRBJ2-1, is EAGVAQSPRYKIIEKRQSVAFWCNPISGHATLYWYQQILGQGPKLLIQFQNNGVVDDSQLPKDRFSAERLKGVDSTLKIQPAKLEDSAVYLCASSFGTLNEQFFGPGTRLTVL.

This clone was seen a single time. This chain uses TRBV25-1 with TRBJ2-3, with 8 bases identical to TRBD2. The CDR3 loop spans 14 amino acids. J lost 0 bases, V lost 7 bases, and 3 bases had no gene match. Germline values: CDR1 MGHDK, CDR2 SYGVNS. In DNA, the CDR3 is TGTGCCAGCAACCCGGGGGGGAGCACAGATACGCAGTATTTT. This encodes CASNPGGSTDTQYF.

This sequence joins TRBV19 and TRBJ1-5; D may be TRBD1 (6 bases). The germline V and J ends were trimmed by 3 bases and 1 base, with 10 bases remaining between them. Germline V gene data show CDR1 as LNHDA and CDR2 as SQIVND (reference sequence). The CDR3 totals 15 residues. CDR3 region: CASSMVGGSNQPQHF. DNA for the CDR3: TGTGCCAGTAGTATGGTTGGGGGCAGCAATCAGCCCCAGCATTTT.

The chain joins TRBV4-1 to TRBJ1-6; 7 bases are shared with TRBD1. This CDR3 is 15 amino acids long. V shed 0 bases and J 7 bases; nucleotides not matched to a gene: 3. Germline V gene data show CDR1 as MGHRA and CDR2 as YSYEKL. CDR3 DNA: TGCGCCAGCAGCCAAGAAGACAGGGTGAATTCACCCCTCCACTTT. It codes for CASSQEDRVNSPLHF.